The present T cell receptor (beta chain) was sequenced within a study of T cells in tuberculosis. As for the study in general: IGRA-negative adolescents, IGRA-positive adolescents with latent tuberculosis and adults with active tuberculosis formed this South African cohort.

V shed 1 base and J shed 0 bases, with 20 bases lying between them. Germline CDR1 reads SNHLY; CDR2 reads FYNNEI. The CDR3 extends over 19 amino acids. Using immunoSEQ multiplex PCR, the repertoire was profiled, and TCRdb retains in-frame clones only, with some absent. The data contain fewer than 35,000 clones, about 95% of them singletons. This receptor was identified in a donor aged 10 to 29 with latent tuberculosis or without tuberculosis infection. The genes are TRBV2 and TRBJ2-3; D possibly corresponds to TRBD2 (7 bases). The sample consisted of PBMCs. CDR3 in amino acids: CASSEGRGGGGWSTDTQYF. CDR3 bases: TGTGCCAGCAGTGAAGGACGAGGTGGCGGGGGCTGGAGCACAGATACGCAGTATTTT.